The TCR beta chain described here comes from a study of T-cell memory formation after mild COVID-19. Comment on this clonotype: Its antigen remains unidentified. The junction departs from germline at one end; a sequencing error may be responsible.

TCR alpha and TCR beta cDNA libraries with sample barcodes and UMIs came from 5'RACE using constant-segment primers. TCRdb reprocessed the 5' RACE reads with MiXCR, giving one entry per CDR3 protein. The sample has some 330,000 distinct CDR3 sequences, around 21% seen once. Study-wide points: In pre-infection memory, a portion of responding clones appeared, which suggested that cross-reactive memory joined.

The CDR3 extends over 18 amino acids. Germline CDR1 reads MGHRA; CDR2 reads YSYEKL. Source material: PBMCs or a T cell subset sorted from them (not recorded which). The TCR comes from an adult woman who had mild COVID-19 (a few samples of this study predate the infection). Cell type and time point are not known. This rearrangement joins TRBV4-1 to TRBJ2-1, with TRBD1 matching 7 bases. In DNA, the CDR3 is TGCGCCAGCAGCCAAGAATCGACCGAAGCTAAGACAGGGCGGACCCTTGTCTTC. As protein: CASSQESTEAKTGRTLVF.